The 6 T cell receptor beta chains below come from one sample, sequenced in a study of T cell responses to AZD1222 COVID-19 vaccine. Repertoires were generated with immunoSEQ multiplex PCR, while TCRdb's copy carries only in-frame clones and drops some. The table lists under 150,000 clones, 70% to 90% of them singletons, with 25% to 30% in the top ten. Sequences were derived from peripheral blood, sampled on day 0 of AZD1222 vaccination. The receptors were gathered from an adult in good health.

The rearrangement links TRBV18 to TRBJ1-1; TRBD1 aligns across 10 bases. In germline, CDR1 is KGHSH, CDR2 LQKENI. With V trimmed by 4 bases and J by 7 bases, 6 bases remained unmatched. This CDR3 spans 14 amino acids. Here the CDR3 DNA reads TGTGCCAGCTCACTTGACAGGGGGCGGGGTGAAGCTTTCTTT. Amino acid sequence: CASSLDRGRGEAFF. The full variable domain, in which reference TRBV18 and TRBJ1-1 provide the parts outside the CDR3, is NAGVMQNPRHLVRRRGQEARLRCSPMKGHSHVYWYRQLPEEGLKFMVYLQKENIIDESGMPKERFSAEFPKEGPSILRIQQVVRGDSAAYFCASSLDRGRGEAFFGQGTRLTVV.

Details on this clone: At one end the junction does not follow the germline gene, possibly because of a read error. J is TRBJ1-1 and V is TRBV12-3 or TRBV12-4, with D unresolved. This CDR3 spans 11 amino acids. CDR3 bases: TGTGCCAGCGTCGGGAACTCTGAAGCTTTCTTT. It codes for CASVGNSEAFF.

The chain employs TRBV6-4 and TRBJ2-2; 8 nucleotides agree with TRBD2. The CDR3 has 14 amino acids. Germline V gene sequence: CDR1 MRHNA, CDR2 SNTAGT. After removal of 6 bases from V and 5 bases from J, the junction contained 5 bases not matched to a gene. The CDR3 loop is CASRQTGGTGELFF. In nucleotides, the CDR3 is TGTGCCAGCAGACAGACGGGAGGGACCGGGGAGCTGTTTTTT.

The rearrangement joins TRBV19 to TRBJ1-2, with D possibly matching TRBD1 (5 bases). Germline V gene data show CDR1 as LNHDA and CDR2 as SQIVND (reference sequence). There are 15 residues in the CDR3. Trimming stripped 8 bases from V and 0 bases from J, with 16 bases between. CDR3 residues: CASGVGGGTNYGYTF. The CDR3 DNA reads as TGTGCCAGTGGGGTCGGCGGGGGGACTAACTATGGCTACACCTTC. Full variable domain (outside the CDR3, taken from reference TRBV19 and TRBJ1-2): DGGITQSPKYLFRKEGQNVTLSCEQNLNHDAMYWYRQDPGQGLRLIYYSQIVNDFQKGDIAEGYSVSREKKESFPLTVTSAQKNPTAFYLCASGVGGGTNYGYTFGSGTRLTVV.

As DNA, the CDR3 is TGTGCCAGCAGACAGGGAATGAACACTGAAGCTTTCTTT. Its translation is CASRQGMNTEAFF. The chain is built from TRBV7-3 and TRBJ1-1, with a weak D call TRBD1 (6 bases). The CDR3 contains 13 residues. Germline-derived CDR1 and CDR2 are SGHTA and FQGTGA. V was pared by 6 bases and J by 0 bases, with 8 bases between.

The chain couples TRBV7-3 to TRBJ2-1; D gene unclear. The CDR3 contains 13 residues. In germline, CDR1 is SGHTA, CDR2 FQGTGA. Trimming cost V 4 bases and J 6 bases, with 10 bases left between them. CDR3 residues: CASSWAMGNEQFF. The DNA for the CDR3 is TGTGCCAGCAGCTGGGCAATGGGCAATGAGCAGTTCTTC.